This TCR beta chain was sequenced during a study of T cell changes during pregnancy in multiple sclerosis. Germline V gene sequence: CDR1 KGHSH, CDR2 LQKENI. The CDR3 extends over 14 amino acids. Trimming stripped 2 bases from V and 3 bases from J, with 7 bases between. Using immunoSEQ multiplex PCR, the repertoire was profiled, and TCRdb retains in-frame clones only, with some absent. The table includes roughly 90,000 clones, over 85% detected once. This chain links TRBV18 with TRBJ2-2; tentatively, D is TRBD2 (6 bases). The clonotype originates from a female donor with multiple sclerosis, enrolled in a pregnancy study. The specimen comprised peripheral blood, sampled in the first trimester of pregnancy. CDR3 in DNA: TGTGCCAGCTCACCATGGGAGGACACCGGGGAGCTGTTTTTT. Its protein is CASSPWEDTGELFF.